This T cell receptor beta chain was captured in a study of T-cell memory formation after mild COVID-19. V was pared by 2 bases and J by 6 bases, with 11 bases between. CDR1 and CDR2 from the germline V gene are KGHSH and LQKENI. This CDR3 contains 13 residues. 5'RACE with constant-segment primers built TCRalpha and TCRbeta cDNA libraries with UMIs. TCRdb re-called the 5' RACE reads with MiXCR, one entry per CDR3 protein. The sample shows more than 400,000 distinct CDR3 sequences, roughly 20% of them seen only once. Sequencing used PBMCs or a T cell subset sorted from them (not recorded which). This chain joins TRBV18 and TRBJ2-7, with D unresolved. The TCR comes from an adult woman who had mild COVID-19 (a few samples of this study predate the infection). Cell type and time point are not known. The CDR3 loop reads CASSPRSEREQYF. The CDR3 bases are TGTGCCAGCTCACCAAGATCGGAGCGCGAGCAGTACTTC.